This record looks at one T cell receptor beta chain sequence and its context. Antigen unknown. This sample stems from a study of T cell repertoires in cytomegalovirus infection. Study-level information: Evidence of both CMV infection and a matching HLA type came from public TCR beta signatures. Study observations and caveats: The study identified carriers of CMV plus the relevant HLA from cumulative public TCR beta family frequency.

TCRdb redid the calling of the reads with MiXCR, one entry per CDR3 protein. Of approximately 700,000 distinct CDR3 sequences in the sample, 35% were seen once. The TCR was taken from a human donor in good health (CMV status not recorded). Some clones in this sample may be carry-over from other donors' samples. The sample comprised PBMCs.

CDR3 amino acids: CASSFLDSNSYEQYF. The CDR3 DNA reads TGCGCCAGCAGCTTTTTAGATAGTAACAGCTACGAGCAGTACTTC. The J gene is TRBJ2-7, the V gene TRBV5-1; D gene uncertain. Germline CDR1 reads SGHRS; CDR2 reads YFSETQ. The CDR3 consists of 15 residues. Trimming removed 2 bases from V and 3 bases from J, with 15 bases in between.